This passage covers 26 T cell receptor beta chains from one sample sequenced in a study of human T cells and chemical hapten exposure. TCRdb re-analysed the RACE reads in MiXCR, keeping a single row per CDR3 protein. The repertoire consists of some 70,000 distinct CDR3 sequences, with approximately 11% occurring once and the leading ten covering over 4%. Time point of the sample: pre-sensitization, week 0. Treatment described: therapeutic diphenylcyclopropenone sensitization with weekly scalp DPC. This specimen was whole blood, taken in connection with sensitization to the hapten diphenylcyclopropenone (DPC). These receptors all come from a woman in her 50s with alopecia areata. Some clones in this sample may be carry-over from other donors' samples.

The chain joins TRBV7-2 to TRBJ2-2; the D is unclear. The CDR3 extends over 13 amino acids. Germline V gives CDR1 SGHTA, CDR2 FQGNSA. The V gene lost 11 bases and the J gene lost 3 bases, with 13 bases spanning the gap. CDR3 sequence: CAARREDTGELFF. The CDR3 DNA sequence: TGTGCCGCCCGACGAGAGGACACCGGGGAGCTGTTTTTT.

J is TRBJ2-1 and V is TRBV5-6; the D gene could be TRBD1 or TRBD2 (6 bases each). This CDR3 is 15 amino acids long. Between the trimmed V and J ends, which lost 4 bases and 15 bases, there was a span of 26 bases. From germline, CDR1 is SGHDT and CDR2 YYEEEE. Here the CDR3 DNA reads TGTGCCAGCAGCCAGGAAGGGCCAGGGGAGGACCAGGGGTTCTTC. This gives the protein CASSQEGPGEDQGFF. Full variable domain (rest looked up from reference TRBV5-6 and TRBJ2-1): DAGVTQSPTHLIKTRGQQVTLRCSPKSGHDTVSWYQQALGQGPQFIFQYYEEEERQRGNFPDRFSGHQFPNYSSELNVNALLLGDSALYLCASSQEGPGEDQGFFGPGTRLTVL.

This clonotype was counted many times. This chain connects TRBV10-2 to TRBJ1-5; no firm D call. The CDR3 is made up of 14 amino acids. V was clipped by 3 bases and J by 5 bases, with 11 bases between them. The germline V gene encodes CDR1 WSHSY and CDR2 SAAADI. The CDR3 DNA follows: TGCGCCAGCAGTGACCGGCAGGTTTATCAGCCCCAGCATTTT. Protein: CASSDRQVYQPQHF.

This clonotype was seen only once. The chain joins TRBV7-9 to TRBJ1-2, with TRBD1 matching 7 bases. With 8 bases clipped from V and 4 bases from J, the junction kept 10 bases outside the gene matches. Germline CDR1 reads SEHNR; CDR2 reads FQNEAQ (reference sequence). The CDR3 totals 14 residues. The CDR3 region is CASRTGTALYGYTF. CDR3 nucleotide sequence: TGTGCCAGCCGGACGGGGACAGCGCTCTATGGCTACACCTTC.

The CDR3 DNA reads as TGCAGCGCCAGTCGGGGGGATAATTCACCCCTCCACTTT. It translates to CSASRGDNSPLHF. V is TRBV29-1 and J is TRBJ1-6; the D gene is possibly TRBD1 (5 bases). Trimming left V 7 bases short and J 5 bases short, with 12 bases between. Germline CDR1 is SQVTM and CDR2 is ANQGSEA. This CDR3 spans 13 amino acids. Looking up the rest from reference TRBV29-1 and TRBJ1-6 gives the full variable domain: SAVISQKPSRDICQRGTSLTIQCQVDSQVTMMFWYRQQPGQSLTLIATANQGSEATYESGFVIDKFPISRPNLTFSTLTVSNMSPEDSSIYLCSASRGDNSPLHFGNGTRLTVT.

The chain employs TRBV11-1 and TRBJ1-1; tentatively, D is TRBD1 (6 bases). Trimming shortened V by 5 bases and J by 2 bases, and 15 bases separated the two germline ends. CDR1 is SGHAT and CDR2 is FQDESV in the germline V gene (reference sequence). The CDR3 consists of 15 residues. CDR3 residues: CASSPRGQGNTEAFF. The DNA of the CDR3 is TGTGCCAGCAGCCCACGGGGGCAGGGAAACACTGAAGCTTTCTTT.

This clonotype was seen many times. The rearrangement links TRBV7-2 to TRBJ2-5; possibly TRBD2 for D (5 bases). CDR3 length equals 15 residues. Germline V gives CDR1 SGHTA, CDR2 FQGNSA. The V end was cut by 5 bases, the J end by 5 bases, with 18 bases between. This chain's CDR3 is CASSPSASRRETQYF. CDR3 DNA: TGTGCCAGCAGCCCGTCGGCGTCACGGAGGGAGACCCAGTACTTC.

The rearrangement links TRBV6-2 or TRBV6-3 to TRBJ2-2; the match to TRBD2 covers 8 bases. The junction had 9 bases not matched to a gene; V was cut back by 9 bases and J by 0 bases. CDR3 length: 16 amino acids. CDR1 and CDR2 from the germline V gene are MNHEY and SVGEGT. The CDR3 nucleotides are TGTGCCAGACGGACTAGCCTTAACACGAACACCGGGGAGCTGTTTTTT. It specifies CARRTSLNTNTGELFF.

This clonotype was observed many times. At one end, the junction sequence differs from germline, possibly due to a read error. This chain joins TRBV20-1 and TRBJ2-1; possibly TRBD2 for D (7 bases). CDR3 length: 14 amino acids. CDR1 DFQATT and CDR2 SNEGSKA come from the germline V gene (reference sequence). CDR3 nucleotide sequence: TGCAGTGCTGGAGAGGGGGGGGATAACAATGAGCAGTTCTTC. Protein product: CSAGEGGDNNEQFF.

This clonotype was found a few times. The chain recombines TRBV7-2 with TRBJ2-4, with a possible D match to TRBD2 (5 bases). Germline-derived CDR1 and CDR2 are SGHTA and FQGNSA. Trimming pared 5 bases from V and 8 bases from J, leaving 13 bases between. CDR3 length: 13 residues. The CDR3 loop reads CASSPGSGDIQYF. CDR3 nucleotide sequence: TGTGCCAGCAGCCCGGGGTCCGGTGACATTCAGTACTTC.

This clonotype came up a few times. V usage is TRBV20-1 and J usage is TRBJ1-2; D perhaps matches TRBD1 (6 bases). The CDR3 totals 13 residues. Germline CDR1 reads DFQATT; CDR2 reads SNEGSKA (reference sequence). V gave up 3 bases and J gave up 3 bases, with 11 bases separating them. The CDR3 DNA is TGCAGTGCTAGGGGGGCAGGTGACTATGGCTACACCTTC. Its translation is CSARGAGDYGYTF.

This chain joins TRBV7-3 and TRBJ2-5; 7 bases fit TRBD1. Germline assignment: CDR1 SGHTA and CDR2 FQGTGA. This CDR3 has 13 amino acids. V lost 5 bases, J lost 5 bases, and 5 bases stayed unmatched. The CDR3 loop reads CASSRQGGETQYF. DNA for the CDR3: TGTGCCAGCAGCAGACAGGGTGGGGAGACCCAGTACTTC.

The rearrangement links TRBV7-7 to TRBJ2-3; TRBD2 aligns across 9 bases. The germline V gene encodes CDR1 SSHAT and CDR2 FNYEAQ (reference sequence). This CDR3 is 15 amino acids long. Germline trimming cut 5 bases from V and 4 bases from J; bases unmatched to any gene: 7. The CDR3 sequence is CASSRSGSNADTQYF. CDR3 nucleotides: TGTGCCAGCAGCCGTAGCGGGAGTAACGCAGATACGCAGTATTTT.

This clonotype was counted only a few times. V gene TRBV4-2 combines with J gene TRBJ2-3, with D perhaps TRBD2 (6 bases). V lost 4 bases, J lost 6 bases, and 20 bases lay in between. The CDR3 is made up of 16 amino acids. Germline values: CDR1 LGHNA, CDR2 YNFKEQ. CDR3 loop: CASSLLNRDSGDTQYF. For the CDR3, the DNA is TGTGCCAGCAGCCTCCTGAACCGGGACTCCGGCGATACGCAGTATTTT.

The chain uses TRBV20-1 and TRBJ2-7; 10 bases map to TRBD1. V was clipped by 1 base and J by 5 bases; unmatched bases: 8. Germline lookup yields CDR1 DFQATT and CDR2 SNEGSKA (reference sequence). The CDR3 is 15 residues long. The CDR3 region has the DNA TGCAGTGCTAGAGGAGACAGGGGGCGGGTAGACGAGCAGTACTTC. As protein: CSARGDRGRVDEQYF.

J is TRBJ2-1 and V is TRBV9, with D possibly TRBD1 on 6 matching bases. CDR1 and CDR2 from the germline V gene are SGDLS and YYNGEE. The CDR3 is 14 amino acids. V lost 6 bases to trimming and J lost 4 bases, with 14 bases between them. CDR3 DNA: TGTGCCAGCACCCCGAGGACAGCTTACAATGAGCAGTTCTTC. Translated: CASTPRTAYNEQFF. Full variable domain (outside the CDR3, taken from reference TRBV9 and TRBJ2-1): DSGVTQTPKHLITATGQRVTLRCSPRSGDLSVYWYQQSLDQGLQFLIQYYNGEERAKGNILERFSAQQFPDLHSELNLSSLELGDSALYFCASTPRTAYNEQFFGPGTRLTVL.

This clonotype was detected only a few times. The rearrangement joins TRBV7-3 to TRBJ2-3; D may correspond to TRBD1 or TRBD2 (5 bases each). There are 15 residues in the CDR3. V lost 4 bases and J lost 7, with 18 bases in between. CDR1 and CDR2 from the germline V gene are SGHTA and FQGTGA. This chain's CDR3 is CASSSFGDLHNTQYF. CDR3 in DNA: TGTGCCAGCAGCTCGTTTGGGGACCTGCACAATACGCAGTATTTT.

A few counts support this clonotype. The CDR3 nucleotides read TGTGCCAGTAGTACACCAGCAACAGGGACCTATGGCTACACCTTC. The encoded protein is CASSTPATGTYGYTF. The chain couples TRBV19 to TRBJ1-2; a weak D match, TRBD1 (6 bases). From germline, CDR1 is LNHDA and CDR2 SQIVND (reference sequence). The CDR3 has 15 residues. The ends were cut back, 4 bases at V and 4 bases at J, with 16 bases in the middle.

The chain couples TRBV13 to TRBJ2-7; tentative D call: TRBD1 (6 bases). CDR3 length equals 14 residues. Germline lookup yields CDR1 PRHDT and CDR2 FYEKMQ (reference sequence). Between the trimmed V and J ends, which lost 5 bases and 2 bases, there was a span of 13 bases. The CDR3 DNA reads as TGTGCCAGCAGCCTAAGACAGGCTGCCTACGAGCAGTACTTC. This gives the protein CASSLRQAAYEQYF.

This clonotype was recorded many times. The chain uses TRBV29-1 and TRBJ1-2; weak D call: TRBD1 (6 bases). Trimming pared 6 bases from V and 6 bases from J, leaving 17 bases between. Germline V lookup: CDR1 SQVTM, CDR2 ANQGSEA. This CDR3 has 13 residues. The CDR3 bases are TGCAGCGTGAGGGGCACAGGGACTGATGGCTACACCTTC. This sequence encodes CSVRGTGTDGYTF.

The chain joins TRBV7-3 to TRBJ2-2; D may match TRBD1 or TRBD2 (5 bases each). Per germline, CDR1 SGHTA and CDR2 FQGTGA. The CDR3 loop spans 17 amino acids. V shed 1 base and J shed 2 bases, with 14 bases lying between them. CDR3 residues: CASSLSNEGPNTGELFF. The CDR3 DNA reads TGTGCCAGCAGCTTAAGTAACGAGGGACCTAACACCGGGGAGCTGTTTTTT.

This clonotype came up a few times. CDR3 in DNA: TGTGCCAGCAGTACTAGGACAGGCGGAGTGAACACTGAAGCTTTCTTT. It specifies CASSTRTGGVNTEAFF. The J gene is TRBJ1-1, the V gene TRBV6-2 or TRBV6-3, with 7 bases lining up with TRBD1. With V trimmed by 5 bases and J by 0 bases, 9 bases remained unmatched. The CDR3 consists of 16 residues. Germline V gives CDR1 MNHEY, CDR2 SVGEGT.

The table lists this clonotype with a few counts. The chain joins TRBV29-1 to TRBJ1-2, with D maybe TRBD1 (5 bases). V lost 2 bases to trimming and J lost 0 bases, with 13 bases between them. The CDR3 runs 15 residues. CDR1 SQVTM and CDR2 ANQGSEA come from the germline V gene. CDR3 DNA: TGCAGCGTTGAACCTACTGGGGCCGCTAACTATGGCTACACCTTC. This gives the protein CSVEPTGAANYGYTF.

This clonotype has just a few counts. The chain employs TRBV29-1 and TRBJ1-2; D remains ambiguous. This CDR3 is 12 amino acids long. The germline gives CDR1 SQVTM, CDR2 ANQGSEA. Trimming cost V 0 bases and J 5 bases, with 7 bases left between them. The CDR3 spells CSVEDSLYGYTF. The CDR3 coding sequence is TGCAGCGTTGAAGACAGCCTATATGGCTACACCTTC.

This clonotype was picked up many times. This chain joins TRBV7-6 and TRBJ2-5; D not certain. The length of the CDR3 is 13 residues. Trimming took 5 bases from V and 5 from J, leaving 12 bases between them. Germline V gene sequence: CDR1 SGHVS, CDR2 FNYEAQ. Here the CDR3 reads CASSARSRETQYF. The CDR3, as DNA: TGTGCCAGCAGCGCCAGGAGTAGGGAGACCCAGTACTTC.

A few counts support this clonotype. The V and J genes are TRBV5-1 and TRBJ1-4; no definite D call. Deletions cut 0 bases from V and 4 bases from J, with 4 bases between. This CDR3 is built from 13 residues. Germline lookup yields CDR1 SGHRS and CDR2 YFSETQ. The CDR3 DNA sequence: TGCGCCAGCAGCTTGGACCGTAATGAAAAACTGTTTTTT. It translates to CASSLDRNEKLFF.